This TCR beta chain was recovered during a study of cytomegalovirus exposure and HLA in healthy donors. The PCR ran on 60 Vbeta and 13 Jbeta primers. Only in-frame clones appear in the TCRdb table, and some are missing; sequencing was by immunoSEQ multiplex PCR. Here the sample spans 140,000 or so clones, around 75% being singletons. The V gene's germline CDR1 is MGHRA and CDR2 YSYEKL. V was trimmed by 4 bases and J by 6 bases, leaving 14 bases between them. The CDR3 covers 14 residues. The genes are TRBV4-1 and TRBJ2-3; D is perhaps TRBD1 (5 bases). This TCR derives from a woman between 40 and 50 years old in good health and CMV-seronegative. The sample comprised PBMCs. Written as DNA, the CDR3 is TGCGCCAGCAGCCTGGTAGGGGCGCTTGATACGCAGTATTTT. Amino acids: CASSLVGALDTQYF.